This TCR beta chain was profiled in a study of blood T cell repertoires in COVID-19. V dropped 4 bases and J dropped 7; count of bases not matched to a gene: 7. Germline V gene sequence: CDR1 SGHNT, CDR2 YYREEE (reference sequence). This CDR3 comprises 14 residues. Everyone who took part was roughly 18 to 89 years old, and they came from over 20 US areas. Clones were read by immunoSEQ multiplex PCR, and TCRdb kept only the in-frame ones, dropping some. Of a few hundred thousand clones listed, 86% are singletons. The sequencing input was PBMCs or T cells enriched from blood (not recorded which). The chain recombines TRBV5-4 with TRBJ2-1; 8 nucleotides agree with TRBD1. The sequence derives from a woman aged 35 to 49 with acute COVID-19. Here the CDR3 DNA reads TGTGCCAGCAGCCCGTCAGGGGGCAGAAATGAGCAGTTCTTC. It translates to CASSPSGGRNEQFF.